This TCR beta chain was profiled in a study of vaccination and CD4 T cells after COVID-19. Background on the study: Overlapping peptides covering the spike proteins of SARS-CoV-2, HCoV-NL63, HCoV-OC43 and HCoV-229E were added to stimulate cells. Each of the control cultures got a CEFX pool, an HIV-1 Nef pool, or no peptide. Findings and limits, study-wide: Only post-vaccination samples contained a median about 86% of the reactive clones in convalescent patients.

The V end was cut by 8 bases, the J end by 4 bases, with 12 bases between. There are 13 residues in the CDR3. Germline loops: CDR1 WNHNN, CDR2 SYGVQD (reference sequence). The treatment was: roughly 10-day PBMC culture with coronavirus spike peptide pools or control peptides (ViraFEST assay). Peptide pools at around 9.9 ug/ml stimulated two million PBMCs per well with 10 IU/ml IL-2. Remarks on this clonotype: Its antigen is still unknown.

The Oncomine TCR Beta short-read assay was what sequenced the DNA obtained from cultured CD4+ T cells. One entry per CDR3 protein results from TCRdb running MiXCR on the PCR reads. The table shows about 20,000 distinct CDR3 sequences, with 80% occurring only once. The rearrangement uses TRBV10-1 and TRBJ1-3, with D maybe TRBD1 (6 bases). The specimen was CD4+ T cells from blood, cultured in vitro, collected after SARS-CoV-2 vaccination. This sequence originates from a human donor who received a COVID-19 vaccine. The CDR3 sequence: CASQAGVGNTIYF. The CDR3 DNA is TGCGCCAGCCAGGCAGGGGTCGGAAACACCATATATTTT.